This T cell receptor (beta chain) was obtained from a study of human T cells and chemical hapten exposure. Across the whole study: 2% DPC was applied to around 2 cm by around 2 cm of upper inner arm skin for sensitization. Chiefly women, the patients showed alopecia areata, totalis or universalis. Small pooled library volume differences mainly caused per-sample TCR yield variation.

Described time point: patch test 3, about 24 weeks after DPC sensitization. Documented treatment: therapeutic diphenylcyclopropenone sensitization with weekly scalp DPC. Notes on the study in general: Significantly greater numbers of large CDR3 similarity clusters came from expanded TCRs than from controls.

Regarding this clonotype: The antigen is undetermined.

CDR1 and CDR2 (germline): SNHLY, FYNNEI. V gave up 6 bases and J gave up 6 bases, with 12 bases separating them. The CDR3 totals 14 residues. Via MiXCR, TCRdb re-called the RACE reads, giving one row per CDR3 protein. The repertoire holds some 170,000 distinct CDR3 sequences, about a quarter seen once, with roughly 2.2% in the top ten. The receptor was derived from a woman between 18 and 29 years old with alopecia areata. Some clones in this sample may be carry-over from other donors' samples. The chain employs TRBV2 and TRBJ1-6, with a tentative D call TRBD1 (6 bases). The sample here was whole blood, taken in connection with sensitization to the hapten diphenylcyclopropenone (DPC). The CDR3 is CASSNRDINSPLHF. DNA of the CDR3: TGTGCCAGCAGCAACAGGGATATTAATTCACCCCTCCACTTT.